Listed here are 27 T cell receptor beta chains from one sample, sequenced in a study of OX40 agonist ivuxolimab in advanced cancers. Assay: immunoSEQ multiplex PCR; the TCRdb copy retains only in-frame clones and omits some. Of 37,000 or so clones listed, about 70% are singletons. The source was CD4+ or CD8+ T cells sorted from blood, collected in a trial of the OX40 agonist ivuxolimab. Receptor source: an adult with an advanced solid tumor such as melanoma, head and neck, liver or kidney cancer.

This clone was seen just once. V is TRBV5-1 and J is TRBJ2-5, with TRBD2 matching 9 bases. The CDR3 is 14 amino acids. The ends lost 5 bases at V and 5 bases at J; junction bases unmatched: 7. Germline V gene lookup returns CDR1 SGHRS and CDR2 YFSETQ. Written as DNA, the CDR3 is TGCGCCAGCAGGGGCGGGGGGGCCCACGAGACCCAGTACTTC. It encodes CASRGGGAHETQYF.

This chain joins TRBV2 and TRBJ1-1; no firm D call. Trimming took 2 bases from V and 4 from J, leaving 11 bases between them. CDR1 is SNHLY, CDR2 FYNNEI, per germline. The CDR3 totals 14 residues. The CDR3 DNA reads as TGTGCCAGCAGTGAACGGGTCTGGTTCACTGAAGCTTTCTTT. This sequence encodes CASSERVWFTEAFF.

The rearrangement joins TRBV29-1 to TRBJ1-2, with no clear D. Germline V lookup: CDR1 SQVTM, CDR2 ANQGSEA. The germline V and J ends were trimmed by 3 bases and 7 bases, with 9 bases remaining between them. This CDR3 comprises 11 residues. DNA of the CDR3: TGCAGCGTTGATTCAGGAATTGGCTACACCTTC. It encodes CSVDSGIGYTF.

J is TRBJ2-7 and V is TRBV27; D assignment may be TRBD1 or TRBD2 (5 bases each). Trimming shortened V by 5 bases and J by 1 base, and 15 bases separated the two germline ends. CDR1 MNHEY and CDR2 SMNVEV come from the germline V gene (reference sequence). The CDR3 sequence is 15 residues long. CDR3 nucleotide sequence: TGTGCCAGCAGTCTTCGACCGGGGCGATCCTACGAGCAGTACTTC. This translates into CASSLRPGRSYEQYF.

This clone was detected only a few times. The J gene is TRBJ2-7, the V gene TRBV15; TRBD2 might be the D (6 bases). The CDR3 spans 15 residues. The V end was cut by 0 bases, the J end by 5 bases, with 14 bases between. Germline loops: CDR1 LNHNV, CDR2 YYDKDF (reference sequence). The CDR3 region has the DNA TGTGCCACCAGCAGAGAGGGGTATAAGCGGGACGAGCAGTACGTC. Translating gives CATSREGYKRDEQYV.

In its sample, this clone was seen once. The rearrangement joins TRBV2 to TRBJ1-5, with D uncertain. The CDR3 runs 12 residues. Trimming removed 8 bases from V and 11 bases from J, with 16 bases in between. Germline V CDR1 and CDR2: SNHLY, FYNNEI. CDR3 DNA sequence: TGTGCCAGCTGCGCGGACTTAGGGTCCCAGCATTTT. It codes for CASCADLGSQHF.

The chain is built from TRBV9 and TRBJ2-1, with 9 nucleotides matching TRBD2. With 0 bases clipped from V and 1 base from J, the junction kept 2 bases outside the gene matches. The CDR3 runs 16 residues. Per the germline V gene, CDR1 is SGDLS and CDR2 is YYNGEE. The CDR3 here is CASSVGGGVSYNEQFF. The CDR3 DNA sequence: TGTGCCAGCAGCGTAGGCGGGGGGGTATCCTACAATGAGCAGTTCTTC.

The chain joins TRBV10-3 to TRBJ2-1; 14 bases agree with TRBD2. The J segment lost 10 bases and the V segment lost 2 bases, leaving 4 bases of the junction unmatched. The CDR3 is 15 residues long. Germline lookup yields CDR1 ENHRY and CDR2 SYGVKD. The CDR3 here is CAISERGLAGVEQFF. CDR3 DNA sequence: TGTGCCATCAGTGAGAGGGGACTAGCGGGGGTCGAGCAGTTCTTC.

The chain uses TRBV11-1 and TRBJ2-1; 9 positions match TRBD1. There are 15 residues in the CDR3. Germline V gene data show CDR1 as SGHAT and CDR2 as FQDESV (reference sequence). Unmatched junction bases numbered 4, after V lost 3 bases and J lost 4 bases. The CDR3 sequence: CASSFSGTGYNEQFF. The CDR3 DNA is TGTGCCAGCAGCTTTTCCGGGACAGGGTACAATGAGCAGTTCTTC.

The chain is built from TRBV2 and TRBJ1-2; D unresolved. V lost 2 bases to trimming and J lost 5 bases, with 6 bases between them. Germline assignment: CDR1 SNHLY and CDR2 FYNNEI. There are 12 residues in the CDR3. The chain's CDR3 is CASSETDYGYTF. The DNA for the CDR3 is TGTGCCAGCAGTGAAACGGATTATGGCTACACCTTC.

This chain connects TRBV28 to TRBJ1-2; no definite D call. The CDR3 extends over 12 amino acids. The germline gives CDR1 MDHEN, CDR2 SYDVKM. Trimming removed 5 bases from V and 5 bases from J, with 9 bases in between. The CDR3 DNA reads TGTGCCAGCAGTCGCGACAAATATGGCTACACCTTC. It codes for CASSRDKYGYTF.

V usage is TRBV4-1 and J usage is TRBJ1-1; 7 bases are a match to TRBD1. Per germline, CDR1 MGHRA and CDR2 YSYEKL. V was clipped by 0 bases and J by 4 bases; unmatched bases: 8. The CDR3 has 16 amino acids. CDR3 in DNA: TGCGCCAGCAGCCAAGATCAGGGGGGCGCAGGCACTGAAGCTTTCTTT. As protein: CASSQDQGGAGTEAFF.

The chain uses TRBV21-1 and TRBJ1-6; TRBD1 is taken as the D call from the table, unchecked against the DNA. TRBV21-1 is deemed a pseudogene. The CDR3 sequence is 14 residues long. In nucleotides, the CDR3 is TGTGCCAGCAGCACCGGACAGGGGCGATCACCCCTCCACTTT. Protein sequence: CASSTGQGRSPLHF.

V gene TRBV27 combines with J gene TRBJ1-6; TRBD1 is a possible D gene (5 bases). Germline values: CDR1 MNHEY, CDR2 SMNVEV (reference sequence). The CDR3 is 17 amino acids. V gave up 3 bases and J gave up 0 bases, with 12 bases separating them. The CDR3 spells CASSFRTGTSYNSPLHF. CDR3 coding DNA: TGTGCCAGCAGTTTTCGGACCGGGACCTCCTATAATTCACCCCTCCACTTT.

The rearrangement uses TRBV2 and TRBJ2-2; D is uncertain. The V and J ends lost 8 bases and 1 base respectively, with 11 bases between them. CDR1 SNHLY and CDR2 FYNNEI come from the germline V gene. The length of the CDR3 is 14 residues. CDR3 protein: CASLMARNTGELFF. As DNA, the CDR3 is TGTGCCAGCCTCATGGCAAGGAACACCGGGGAGCTGTTTTTT.

The chain combines TRBV28 with TRBJ1-5, with TRBD1 as a possible D gene (5 bases). The CDR3 runs 14 residues. Trimming cost V 6 bases and J 2 bases, with 11 bases left between them. Germline V CDR1 and CDR2: MDHEN, SYDVKM. This CDR3 is CASSWDARNQPQHF. CDR3 bases: TGTGCCAGCAGCTGGGACGCTCGCAATCAGCCCCAGCATTTT. The entire variable domain, with the rest obtained from reference TRBV28 and TRBJ1-5, is as follows: DVKVTQSSRYLVKRTGEKVFLECVQDMDHENMFWYRQDPGLGLRLIYFSYDVKMKEKGDIPEGYSVSREKKERFSLILESASTNQTSMYLCASSWDARNQPQHFGDGTRLSIL.

The genes are TRBV10-3 and TRBJ2-2, with 8 bases fitting TRBD1. The CDR3 is made up of 14 amino acids. J gave up 6 bases and V 5 bases, and 5 bases lay outside the gene matches. The germline CDR1 and CDR2 sequences are ENHRY and SYGVKD. CDR3 nucleotides: TGTGCCATCAGTCGACAGGGGAAGCCCGGGGAGCTGTTTTTT. Its translation is CAISRQGKPGELFF.

This clone was recorded once. The chain employs TRBV5-5 and TRBJ1-3; D gene unclear. The germline V gene encodes CDR1 SGHKS and CDR2 YYEKEE (reference sequence). This CDR3 is 14 amino acids long. V was trimmed by 0 bases and J by 3 bases, leaving 7 bases between them. In nucleotides, the CDR3 is TGTGCCAGCAGCTTGGCCGGGATTGGAAACACCATATATTTT. Its protein product is CASSLAGIGNTIYF.

This clone appeared a few times. The CDR3 is CASRISGILNEKLFF. As DNA, the CDR3 is TGTGCCAGCAGAATTTCAGGGATTCTTAATGAAAAACTGTTTTTT. This rearrangement joins TRBV2 to TRBJ1-4; TRBD1 is a possible D gene (5 bases). This CDR3 is 15 amino acids long. Trimming took off 6 bases at V and 4 bases at J, with 15 bases between the two ends. The germline V gene has CDR1 SNHLY and CDR2 FYNNEI.

The gene calls are TRBV18 and TRBJ2-7; TRBD1 might be the D (7 bases). This CDR3 is 16 amino acids long. V gave up 0 bases and J gave up 4 bases, with 16 bases separating them. Germline CDR1 and CDR2: KGHSH and LQKENI. In nucleotides, the CDR3 is TGTGCCAGCTCACCACCGACTAGGGGGCCGGTTTACGAGCAGTACGTC. Its translation is CASSPPTRGPVYEQYV.

This chain connects TRBV15 to TRBJ1-5, with 10 bases fitting TRBD1. The trim removed 3 bases at V and 4 bases at J, leaving 9 bases unmatched. Germline CDR1 and CDR2: LNHNV and YYDKDF (reference sequence). This CDR3 is 17 amino acids long. The CDR3 DNA sequence: TGTGCCACCAGCAGTGGGGACAGGGGTTTTAGGAATCAGCCCCAGCATTTT. Encoded protein: CATSSGDRGFRNQPQHF.

This chain uses TRBV9 with TRBJ2-1; no clear D. Between the trimmed V and J ends, which lost 0 bases and 9 bases, there was a span of 13 bases. Per the germline V gene, CDR1 is SGDLS and CDR2 is YYNGEE. The CDR3 is 14 amino acids. CDR3 nucleotide sequence: TGTGCCAGCAGCGTAGGAGGAAGGAGCTCTGAGCAGTTCTTC. This gives the protein CASSVGGRSSEQFF. Variable domain in full (rest from reference TRBV9 and TRBJ2-1): DSGVTQTPKHLITATGQRVTLRCSPRSGDLSVYWYQQSLDQGLQFLIQYYNGEERAKGNILERFSAQQFPDLHSELNLSSLELGDSALYFCASSVGGRSSEQFFGPGTRLTVL.

This chain uses TRBV6-6 with TRBJ2-1, with unresolved D. With 6 bases removed from V and 8 bases from J, the gap between germline ends came to 14 bases. Germline V gene sequence: CDR1 MNHNY, CDR2 SVGAGI (reference sequence). The CDR3 has 13 amino acids. CDR3 residues: CASSPLQGDEQFF. CDR3 nucleotide sequence: TGTGCCAGCAGCCCCTTGCAAGGAGATGAGCAGTTCTTC.

The V call is TRBV28, the J call TRBJ1-6; TRBD1 might be the D (6 bases). The germline V gene has CDR1 MDHEN and CDR2 SYDVKM. The CDR3 is 13 amino acids. The V gene lost 6 bases and the J gene lost 14 bases, with 17 bases spanning the gap. The CDR3 reads CASSPGTSVSLHF. CDR3 DNA: TGTGCCAGCAGCCCCGGGACATCGGTTTCCCTCCACTTT.

The chain uses TRBV5-6 and TRBJ1-6; D is ambiguous. V gave up 4 bases and J gave up 10 bases, with 15 bases separating them. The CDR3 covers 14 residues. Germline V gene sequence: CDR1 SGHDT, CDR2 YYEEEE. CDR3 in DNA: TGTGCCAGCAGCCGCCCCAGCGGCATATCACCCCTCCACTTT. This gives the protein CASSRPSGISPLHF. The whole variable domain, filled in from reference TRBV5-6 and TRBJ1-6, reads DAGVTQSPTHLIKTRGQQVTLRCSPKSGHDTVSWYQQALGQGPQFIFQYYEEEERQRGNFPDRFSGHQFPNYSSELNVNALLLGDSALYLCASSRPSGISPLHFGNGTRLTVT.

The chain recombines TRBV11-1 with TRBJ2-7; possible D gene TRBD1, 6 bases. This CDR3 has 14 residues. V lost 5 bases and J lost 4, with 15 bases in between. Germline lookup yields CDR1 SGHAT and CDR2 FQDESV (reference sequence). Here the CDR3 reads CASSTSGTRYEQYF. CDR3 sequence (DNA): TGTGCCAGCAGCACCTCCGGGACACGGTACGAGCAGTACTTC.

The chain uses TRBV5-1 and TRBJ1-1; 10 nucleotides match TRBD1. Trimming cost V 0 bases and J 7 bases; bases outside gene matches: 6. Germline V lookup: CDR1 SGHRS, CDR2 YFSETQ. This CDR3 contains 15 residues. CDR3 DNA: TGCGCCAGCAGCTTGGTGGGACAGGGGACTGGTGAAGCTTTCTTT. Protein product: CASSLVGQGTGEAFF.